Following are 29 T cell receptor beta chains from one sample sequenced in a study of blood T cell repertoires in COVID-19. Assay used: immunoSEQ multiplex PCR; TCRdb lists only in-frame clones, some missing. The table has almost 250,000 clones, more than 85% seen once. The specimen was PBMCs or T cells enriched from blood (not recorded which). These receptors were collected from a woman younger than 45 who had recovered from COVID-19.

The chain joins TRBV6-1 to TRBJ1-2; D is possibly TRBD1 (6 bases). The CDR3 is 14 residues long. V was shortened by 0 bases and J by 6 bases, with 11 bases between the two germline ends. Germline CDR1 is MNHNS and CDR2 is SASEGT. For the CDR3, the DNA is TGTGCCAGCAGTGAAGCGGGGGGGCGTAATGGCTACACCTTC. Encoded protein: CASSEAGGRNGYTF.

The chain recombines TRBV28 with TRBJ2-7; tentative D call: TRBD2 (6 bases). Per the germline V gene, CDR1 is MDHEN and CDR2 is SYDVKM. The CDR3 sequence is 16 residues long. Trimming took off 5 bases at V and 4 bases at J, with 21 bases between the two ends. Written as DNA, the CDR3 is TGTGCCAGCAGTCTAACAACCCGGGACTGGACTTACGAGCAGTACTTC. As protein: CASSLTTRDWTYEQYF.

The chain links TRBV5-1 to TRBJ2-3; weak D call: TRBD1 (6 bases). The CDR3 has 14 amino acids. V was trimmed by 0 bases and J by 6 bases, leaving 11 bases between them. Germline CDR1 reads SGHRS; CDR2 reads YFSETQ. The CDR3 nucleotides read TGCGCCAGCAGCTTGGAGGACAGAACGGATACGCAGTATTTT. Residues: CASSLEDRTDTQYF.

This clone was seen once. Relative to the germline gene, one junction end is altered; a read error may explain this. This rearrangement joins TRBV19 to TRBJ1-5, with 8 nucleotides matching TRBD1. The CDR3 length is 16 residues. Germline assignment: CDR1 LNHDA and CDR2 SQIVND (reference sequence). CDR3 sequence reads: CASNPRDRGSDQPQHF. The CDR3 DNA sequence: TGTGCCAGTAACCCACGAGACAGGGGTAGCGATCAGCCCCAGCATTTT.

The CDR3 is CASSQELESYNEQFF. The CDR3 nucleotides are TGCGCCAGCAGCCAAGAACTAGAGTCCTACAATGAGCAGTTCTTC. This sequence joins TRBV4-3 and TRBJ2-1; D is possibly TRBD2 (5 bases). The CDR3 covers 15 residues. V was pared by 0 bases and J by 1 base, with 7 bases between. The germline V gene has CDR1 LGHNA and CDR2 YSLEER.

Concerning this clone itself: Germline and junction disagree at one end, which may indicate a read error. Other DNA variants within this sample encode the same CDR3. Written as DNA, the CDR3 is TGTGCCAGCAGTTTGGGGGGGGGAGACACTGAAGCTTTCTTT. Protein: CASSLGGGDTEAFF. The V call is TRBV5-4, the J call TRBJ1-1; weak D call: TRBD1 (5 bases). Germline lookup yields CDR1 SGHNT and CDR2 YYREEE (reference sequence). The CDR3 covers 14 residues.

This clone was seen only once. The chain couples TRBV29-1 to TRBJ2-1; 8 bases map to TRBD1. V lost 6 bases and J lost 15; bases outside the gene matches: 28. The CDR3 loop spans 17 amino acids. Looked up from germline, CDR1 is SQVTM and CDR2 is ANQGSEA. The CDR3 DNA follows: TGCAGCGTACGGACAGGGAGCAAGGAGAAAATACACGTGACGTCGTTCTTC. It yields the protein CSVRTGSKEKIHVTSFF.

The sample holds a few counts of this clone. This chain joins TRBV3-1 (or the pseudogene TRBV3-2) and TRBJ2-2, with D maybe TRBD2 (5 bases). V dropped 3 bases and J dropped 2 bases, with 10 bases sitting between them. This CDR3 has 15 amino acids. Germline V gene lookup returns CDR1 LGHDT and CDR2 YNNKEL (reference sequence). The CDR3 coding sequence is TGTGCCAGCAGCCACGACTACCCTAACACCGGGGAGCTGTTTTTT. Protein: CASSHDYPNTGELFF.

This clone occurred once. This chain joins TRBV9 and TRBJ2-1; D is unresolved. Trimming took 4 bases from V and 5 from J, leaving 10 bases between them. The CDR3 has 13 residues. Germline values: CDR1 SGDLS, CDR2 YYNGEE. This chain's CDR3 is CASSLLSDNEQFF. The DNA of the CDR3 is TGTGCCAGCAGCCTCCTGTCGGACAATGAGCAGTTCTTC.

The chain links TRBV19 to TRBJ2-1; 12 bases are a match to TRBD2. The germline gives CDR1 LNHDA, CDR2 SQIVND (reference sequence). CDR3 size: 16 residues. V trimming: 7 bases; J trimming: 2 bases; junction bases outside the gene matches: 6. This CDR3 is CASTQLAGGPYNEQFF. The CDR3 DNA reads as TGTGCCAGTACCCAACTAGCGGGAGGCCCCTACAATGAGCAGTTCTTC.

The chain has TRBV10-3 and TRBJ2-7, with 9 nucleotides matching TRBD2. In germline, CDR1 is ENHRY, CDR2 SYGVKD. V lost 0 bases, J lost 0 bases, and 3 bases stayed unmatched. This CDR3 has 16 amino acids. CDR3 bases: TGTGCCATCAGTGAGTCCAGCGGGAGGAGCTCCTACGAGCAGTACTTC. Its translation: CAISESSGRSSYEQYF.

V usage is TRBV19 and J usage is TRBJ2-2; 10 bases are a match to TRBD1. Germline CDR1 reads LNHDA; CDR2 reads SQIVND (reference sequence). Losses at the gene ends were 7 bases for V and 5 bases for J; bases not matched to a gene: 7. This CDR3 contains 15 residues. CDR3: CASTVDRGFTGELFF. The CDR3 DNA reads as TGTGCCAGTACCGTGGACAGGGGGTTTACCGGGGAGCTGTTTTTT.

Regarding this clone: The sample has other DNA sequences that encode this CDR3 too. The rearrangement links TRBV3-1 (or the pseudogene TRBV3-2) to TRBJ1-2; 7 bases match TRBD1. Trimming at V came to 4 bases and at J to 4 bases, leaving 6 bases not matched to a gene. This CDR3 contains 14 residues. Per germline, CDR1 LGHDT and CDR2 YNNKEL (reference sequence). The CDR3: CASSPRDSGYGYTF. CDR3 nucleotide sequence: TGTGCCAGCAGCCCCCGGGACAGCGGCTATGGCTACACCTTC.

The chain joins TRBV19 to TRBJ2-2, with 14 positions matching TRBD2. The CDR3 sequence is 18 residues long. The trim removed 5 bases at V and 5 bases at J, leaving 10 bases unmatched. Germline V gives CDR1 LNHDA, CDR2 SQIVND (reference sequence). CDR3 protein: CASSPTGLAGAGTGELFF. In DNA, the CDR3 is TGTGCCAGTAGTCCGACGGGACTAGCGGGAGCAGGGACCGGGGAGCTGTTTTTT.

This clone has a single count. The V gene is TRBV15, the J gene TRBJ2-1; D may be TRBD2 (5 bases). Trimming took off 0 bases at V and 7 bases at J, with 13 bases between the two ends. The germline V gene has CDR1 LNHNV and CDR2 YYDKDF (reference sequence). The CDR3 has 15 amino acids. The chain's CDR3 is CATSRDRAGLNEQFF. As DNA, the CDR3 is TGTGCCACCAGCAGAGATCGGGCGGGTCTAAATGAGCAGTTCTTC.

The chain couples TRBV9 to TRBJ2-7; no clear D. V gave up 3 bases and J gave up 1 base, with 26 bases separating them. This CDR3 comprises 19 residues. CDR1 is SGDLS and CDR2 is YYNGEE in the germline V gene. The CDR3 reads CASSGAQRVWSSTSYEQYF. The CDR3 DNA is TGTGCCAGCAGCGGGGCCCAAAGAGTATGGTCCTCGACATCCTACGAGCAGTACTTC.

The V and J genes are TRBV5-1 and TRBJ1-4, with a possible D match to TRBD1 (6 bases). Looked up from germline, CDR1 is SGHRS and CDR2 is YFSETQ. The CDR3 totals 16 residues. Trimming removed 0 bases from V and 7 bases from J, with 16 bases in between. The CDR3 DNA sequence: TGCGCCAGCAGCTTGGCCGGGGCGGGGGCTGGTGAAAAACTGTTTTTT. Translating it yields CASSLAGAGAGEKLFF.

This chain joins TRBV4-3 and TRBJ2-7, with TRBD1 matching 9 bases. Trimming at V came to 4 bases and at J to 5 bases, leaving 3 bases not matched to a gene. This CDR3 contains 13 residues. Germline V gene lookup returns CDR1 LGHNA and CDR2 YSLEER. The DNA of the CDR3 is TGCGCCAGCAGCCTACGGACAGGGGACGAGCAGTACTTC. Encoded protein: CASSLRTGDEQYF.

This rearrangement joins TRBV5-1 to TRBJ2-1; 8 bases map to TRBD1. This CDR3 has 17 amino acids. Germline V gene lookup returns CDR1 SGHRS and CDR2 YFSETQ. Trimming took 0 bases from V and 4 from J; bases not matched to a gene: 9. In DNA, the CDR3 is TGCGCCAGCAGCTTGGTTTTCTCAGGGGGCGGTTACAATGAGCAGTTCTTC. As protein: CASSLVFSGGGYNEQFF.

This chain joins TRBV2 and TRBJ1-6; 9 bases agree with TRBD1. J gave up 5 bases and V 5 bases, and 7 bases lay outside the gene matches. The CDR3 runs to 16 residues. The V gene's germline CDR1 is SNHLY and CDR2 FYNNEI. The CDR3 DNA is TGTGCCAGCAGTCTAGCCGGGACAGGGAATAATTCACCCCTCCACTTT. This codes for CASSLAGTGNNSPLHF.

This chain connects TRBV5-5 to TRBJ2-7; 7 nucleotides agree with TRBD1. The CDR3 has 15 amino acids. The junction had 9 bases not matched to a gene; V was cut back by 3 bases and J by 3 bases. Germline V gives CDR1 SGHKS, CDR2 YYEKEE (reference sequence). The CDR3 protein is CASSSPRQGDYEQYF. The CDR3 DNA sequence: TGTGCCAGCAGCTCACCTCGACAGGGAGACTACGAGCAGTACTTC. Full variable domain (outside the CDR3, taken from reference TRBV5-5 and TRBJ2-7): DAGVTQSPTHLIKTRGQQVTLRCSPISGHKSVSWYQQVLGQGPQFIFQYYEKEERGRGNFPDRFSARQFPNYSSELNVNALLLGDSALYLCASSSPRQGDYEQYFGPGTRLTVT.

The gene calls are TRBV6-5 and TRBJ1-1; D is possibly TRBD1 (5 bases). There are 15 residues in the CDR3. The germline V gene has CDR1 MNHEY and CDR2 SVGAGI. The germline V and J ends were trimmed by 7 bases and 1 base, with 16 bases remaining between them. CDR3 sequence (DNA): TGTGCCAGCACCCACCAATCGGGGGAGAACACTGAAGCTTTCTTT. Translated, it gives CASTHQSGENTEAFF.

The V call is TRBV19, the J call TRBJ2-3; 9 nucleotides align to TRBD2. The ends lost 2 bases at V and 1 base at J; junction bases unmatched: 4. Germline V gives CDR1 LNHDA, CDR2 SQIVND (reference sequence). This CDR3 spans 16 amino acids. The CDR3 nucleotides read TGTGCCAGTAGTATAAGGGTAGCGGGAGGCACAGATACGCAGTATTTT. It specifies CASSIRVAGGTDTQYF.

The rearrangement joins TRBV5-6 to TRBJ1-3, with no clear D. Trimming pared 4 bases from V and 2 bases from J, leaving 10 bases between. The CDR3 is 14 residues long. CDR1 and CDR2 from the germline V gene are SGHDT and YYEEEE. As DNA, the CDR3 is TGTGCCAGCAGCAGGAGGAATACTGGAAACACCATATATTTT. As protein: CASSRRNTGNTIYF.

The chain is built from TRBV5-1 and TRBJ2-4; TRBD1 matches 9 bases. This CDR3 has 15 residues. Germline CDR1 SGHRS, CDR2 YFSETQ. The J segment lost 4 bases and the V segment lost 2 bases, leaving 4 bases of the junction unmatched. CDR3 in amino acids: CASSLTGTGKNIQYF. CDR3 bases: TGCGCCAGCAGCTTAACCGGGACAGGGAAAAACATTCAGTACTTC.

The chain is built from TRBV6-2 or TRBV6-3 and TRBJ2-7; the match to TRBD2 covers 7 bases. CDR1 is MNHEY and CDR2 is SVGEGT in the germline V gene. Trimming removed 4 bases from V and 0 bases from J; junction bases left unmatched: 12. The CDR3 consists of 17 residues. This CDR3 reads CASSSGSGGRRSYEQYF. CDR3 DNA: TGTGCCAGCAGTTCCGGATCGGGGGGAAGACGCTCCTACGAGCAGTACTTC.

The chain combines TRBV19 with TRBJ2-1; D not resolved. The CDR3 runs to 11 residues. In germline, CDR1 is LNHDA, CDR2 SQIVND (reference sequence). V was trimmed by 10 bases and J by 4 bases, leaving 8 bases between them. DNA for the CDR3: TGTGCCACCACAACGTACAATGAGCAGTTCTTC. This sequence encodes CATTTYNEQFF.

This sequence joins TRBV18 and TRBJ1-4, with a possible D match to TRBD1 (6 bases). The CDR3 loop spans 16 amino acids. Germline V gene lookup returns CDR1 KGHSH and CDR2 LQKENI. Deletions cut 1 base from V and 7 bases from J, with 16 bases between. CDR3 amino acids: CASSPQVQGSSEKLFF. Here the CDR3 DNA reads TGTGCCAGCTCACCACAAGTCCAGGGGAGTTCTGAAAAACTGTTTTTT. The variable domain in full, with the rest retrieved from reference TRBV18 and TRBJ1-4, is NAGVMQNPRHLVRRRGQEARLRCSPMKGHSHVYWYRQLPEEGLKFMVYLQKENIIDESGMPKERFSAEFPKEGPSILRIQQVVRGDSAAYFCASSPQVQGSSEKLFFGSGTQLSVL.

V usage is TRBV7-8 and J usage is TRBJ1-1, with a tentative D call TRBD1 (5 bases). CDR3 size: 13 residues. Germline loops: CDR1 SGHVS, CDR2 FQNEAQ. Trimming left V 5 bases short and J 5 bases short, with 12 bases between. In DNA form, the CDR3 reads TGTGCCAGCAGCACGGGACGGGAGACTGAAGCTTTCTTT. Translation: CASSTGRETEAFF.